The entry below gives a single TCR beta chain sequence along with its context. V lost 3 bases, J lost 4 bases, and 8 bases lay in between. This CDR3 comprises 13 residues. The germline gives CDR1 SGHRS, CDR2 YFSETQ. Sequenced by immunoSEQ multiplex PCR; TCRdb stores in-frame clones only, minus some. The table has fewer than 400,000 clones, 70% to 90% seen once; the top ten hold approximately 3.7%. Treatment given: 19 received Ad26.COV2.S at low or high dose, single or two shots; about five received placebo; per-sample allocation not given. At day 63 after the first vaccine or placebo injection, samples were drawn. Ad26.COV2.S expressed prefusion-stabilized spike from the original Wuhan strain. This specimen comes from a study of Ad26.COV2.S vaccination and SARS-CoV-2 variants. Study summary: Ad26.COV2.S shots went into the muscle once or twice, 56 days apart.

This clonotype was sampled from a person between 18 and 59 years old who received the Ad26.COV2.S COVID-19 vaccine or a placebo. The starting material was peripheral blood, obtained in a trial of Ad26.COV2.S vaccine versus placebo. This chain links TRBV5-1 with TRBJ2-1; no reliable D call. The CDR3 DNA reads as TGCGCCAGCAGCTCCCTTGGGTACAATGAGCAGTTCTTC. This translates into CASSSLGYNEQFF.